This T cell receptor (beta chain) was profiled in a study of blood T cell repertoires in COVID-19. About the study: There were acute and convalescent COVID-19 samples, and they came from the United States, Italy and Spain. In each case, the material was cDNA or gDNA derived from T cells, B-cell-depleted T cells, or PBMCs.

Per the study methods: Amplified reference gene primers provided the basis for estimating nucleated cell counts. Assay: immunoSEQ multiplex PCR; the TCRdb copy retains only in-frame clones and omits some. V and J calls and clone size are given by that table; D and trimming were obtained from the DNA. The profile shows fewer than 350,000 clones, around 90% of them singletons. This CDR3 has 17 amino acids. J lost 0 bases, V lost 4 bases, and 9 bases had no gene match. Germline V gene sequence: CDR1 SGHRS, CDR2 YFSETQ. The sequence came from a man aged 18 to 30 with active or convalescent COVID-19. The specimen was peripheral blood. This chain joins TRBV5-1 and TRBJ1-3; the match to TRBD1 covers 8 bases. CDR3 nucleotide sequence: TGCGCCAGCAGCGGGGTGGACAGGGCGGGCTCTGGAAACACCATATATTTT. Its protein is CASSGVDRAGSGNTIYF. Looking up the rest from reference TRBV5-1 and TRBJ1-3 gives the full variable domain: KAGVTQTPRYLIKTRGQQVTLSCSPISGHRSVSWYQQTPGQGLQFLFEYFSETQRNKGNFPGRFSGRQFSNSRSEMNVSTLELGDSALYLCASSGVDRAGSGNTIYFGEGSWLTVV.